The 26 T cell receptor beta chains below all came from one sample that was sequenced in a study of cytomegalovirus exposure and HLA in healthy donors. PCR involved 60 Vbeta and 13 Jbeta primers. Data came from immunoSEQ multiplex PCR; TCRdb stores just in-frame clones and leaves some out. This table holds about 120,000 clones, 65% to 80% found once. Sequenced material: PBMCs. Receptors originate from a woman aged 35 to 49 in good health and CMV-seropositive.

The chain combines TRBV7-8 with TRBJ2-7, with 12 bases fitting TRBD2. Per germline, CDR1 SGHVS and CDR2 FQNEAQ. J was trimmed by 9 bases and V by 5 bases; bases with no gene match: 14. The CDR3 totals 16 residues. The CDR3 here is CASSRMTSGSPVGQYF. In nucleotides, the CDR3 is TGTGCCAGCAGCCGTATGACTAGCGGGAGCCCTGTCGGGCAGTACTTC. The full variable domain, with the rest looked up from reference TRBV7-8 and TRBJ2-7, is GAGVSQSPRYKVAKRGQDVALRCDPISGHVSLFWYQQALGQGPEFLTYFQNEAQLDKSGLPSDRFFAERPEGSVSTLKIQRTQQEDSAVYLCASSRMTSGSPVGQYFGPGTRLTVT.

The chain combines TRBV30 with TRBJ2-7; 9 positions match TRBD2. V lost 2 bases, J lost 4 bases, and 3 bases stayed unmatched. This CDR3 is built from 13 residues. Germline loops: CDR1 GTSNPN, CDR2 SVGIG (reference sequence). CDR3 loop: CAWSPSGGYEQYF. DNA of the CDR3: TGTGCCTGGAGTCCGAGCGGGGGGTACGAGCAGTACTTC.

This clone was found a few times. This chain links TRBV4-3 with TRBJ1-5; 11 nucleotides line up with TRBD1. The V and J ends lost 1 base and 6 bases, in that order; junction bases with no gene match: 5. Germline V gives CDR1 LGHNA, CDR2 YSLEER. This CDR3 region has 16 residues. The CDR3: CASSQAAGTGGQPQHF. CDR3 nucleotides: TGCGCCAGCAGCCAAGCAGCCGGGACAGGGGGTCAGCCCCAGCATTTT.

By sample share, this clone is medium-sized. The rearrangement links TRBV2 to TRBJ2-1; D unclear. Trimming removed 6 bases at V and 5 bases at J, with 8 bases between. Germline V gene data show CDR1 as SNHLY and CDR2 as FYNNEI. This CDR3 is built from 12 residues. CDR3 nucleotide sequence: TGTGCCAGCAGCCCTTTAGACAATGAGCAGTTCTTC. This encodes CASSPLDNEQFF.

This chain uses TRBV30 with TRBJ1-5; weak D call: TRBD1 (5 bases). The length of the CDR3 is 15 residues. Trimming shortened V by 0 bases and J by 5 bases, and 14 bases separated the two germline ends. The germline gives CDR1 GTSNPN, CDR2 SVGIG (reference sequence). The CDR3 DNA sequence: TGTGCCTGGAGTGTAGGCGGGGCCCACGATCAGCCCCAGCATTTT. It translates to CAWSVGGAHDQPQHF.

The chain combines TRBV10-3 with TRBJ2-7; 8 bases line up with TRBD1. CDR3 length: 13 residues. Germline lookup yields CDR1 ENHRY and CDR2 SYGVKD. The V segment lost 3 bases and the J segment 6 bases; nucleotides outside the gene matches: 4. The CDR3 is CAISEFDRGEQYF. DNA of the CDR3: TGTGCCATCAGTGAATTCGACAGGGGCGAGCAGTACTTC.

The chain carries TRBV12-5 and TRBJ1-2; TRBD1 aligns across 12 bases. V was clipped by 1 base and J by 2 bases; unmatched bases: 8. Per the germline V gene, CDR1 is LGHNT and CDR2 is FRNRAP. The CDR3 sequence is 18 residues long. The CDR3 protein is CASGLESGTGGANYGYTF. The CDR3 nucleotides are TGTGCTAGTGGTTTGGAGTCCGGGACAGGGGGCGCGAACTATGGCTACACCTTC.

This clone was picked up many times. The chain is built from TRBV4-3 and TRBJ2-6; a possible D gene is TRBD2 (5 bases). Per germline, CDR1 LGHNA and CDR2 YSLEER. V was pared by 6 bases and J by 1 base, with 13 bases between. The CDR3 sequence is 16 residues long. CDR3 sequence reads: CASSPSPGSGANVLTF. The CDR3 DNA sequence: TGCGCCAGCAGTCCAAGTCCGGGGTCTGGGGCCAACGTCCTGACTTTC.

The chain links TRBV6-5 to TRBJ1-1; 9 nucleotides align to TRBD1. V was pared by 2 bases and J by 8 bases, with 6 bases of the junction left unmatched. CDR1 is MNHEY, CDR2 SVGAGI, per germline. The CDR3 is 14 amino acids. Here the CDR3 reads CASSYRTGVFEAFF. The CDR3 region has the DNA TGTGCCAGCAGTTACAGGACAGGGGTTTTCGAAGCTTTCTTT.

The CDR3 loop is CASSLRLAGGPGELFF. The DNA of the CDR3 is TGTGCCAGCAGCTTACGACTAGCGGGGGGGCCCGGGGAGCTGTTTTTT. The rearrangement links TRBV5-6 to TRBJ2-2, with 14 nucleotides matching TRBD2. Germline-derived CDR1 and CDR2 are SGHDT and YYEEEE. The V segment lost 2 bases and the J segment 6 bases; nucleotides outside the gene matches: 3. CDR3 length: 16 residues.

The V gene is TRBV9, the J gene TRBJ1-1, with D perhaps matching TRBD1 (5 bases). This CDR3 is 19 amino acids long. CDR1 and CDR2 (germline): SGDLS, YYNGEE. The germline V and J ends were trimmed by 0 bases and 1 base, with 22 bases remaining between them. CDR3 DNA: TGTGCCAGCAGCGTAGACCCGATAGGAGGGGTCGGGAGGAACACTGAAGCTTTCTTT. It specifies CASSVDPIGGVGRNTEAFF.

The chain has TRBV28 and TRBJ1-1, with 7 bases fitting TRBD1. Germline V gene sequence: CDR1 MDHEN, CDR2 SYDVKM. V shed 6 bases and J 6 bases; nucleotides not matched to a gene: 10. This CDR3 region has 14 residues. The CDR3 region has the DNA TGTGCCAGCAGCCCCAGCAGGGGGTTGGCTGAAGCTTTCTTT. It codes for CASSPSRGLAEAFF.

The chain links TRBV4-2 to TRBJ2-7; D is unresolved. The V end lost 4 bases, the J end lost 0 bases, and 13 bases lay between the germline ends. This CDR3 contains 15 residues. The germline V gene has CDR1 LGHNA and CDR2 YNFKEQ. The CDR3 coding sequence is TGTGCCAGCAGCCTCCAAGCCCCGAGCTCCTACGAGCAGTACTTC. This gives the protein CASSLQAPSSYEQYF.

A word on this clone: Other DNA sequences in this specimen translate into the identical CDR3. The chain links TRBV6-1 to TRBJ2-3; 14 bases are a match to TRBD2. Germline V gives CDR1 MNHNS, CDR2 SASEGT. The CDR3 runs to 17 residues. Germline trimming cut 2 bases from V and 1 base from J; bases unmatched to any gene: 2. This CDR3 reads CASSESGLAGGTDTQYF. Written as DNA, the CDR3 is TGTGCCAGCAGTGAATCGGGACTAGCGGGAGGCACAGATACGCAGTATTTT.

This chain uses TRBV4-3 with TRBJ1-4; D remains unclear. V dropped 0 bases and J dropped 4 bases, with 12 bases sitting between them. The CDR3 is 16 amino acids. From germline, CDR1 is LGHNA and CDR2 YSLEER. The CDR3 loop is CASSQDSARFNEKLFF. The CDR3 coding sequence is TGCGCCAGCAGCCAAGATAGTGCGAGATTTAATGAAAAACTGTTTTTT.

The sample holds a few counts of this clone. This sequence joins TRBV19 and TRBJ2-1; 7 nucleotides agree with TRBD2. In germline, CDR1 is LNHDA, CDR2 SQIVND (reference sequence). The J segment lost 2 bases and the V segment lost 9 bases, leaving 10 bases of the junction unmatched. CDR3 size: 15 residues. The CDR3 loop is CASSLSGRTYNEQFF. CDR3 coding DNA: TGTGCCAGCTCCTTATCCGGGAGGACCTACAATGAGCAGTTCTTC.

This clone was found once. The chain's CDR3 is CASSPLVLSSYEQYF. As DNA, the CDR3 is TGTGCCAGCAGCCCTCTAGTGCTCAGCTCCTACGAGCAGTACTTC. The chain is built from TRBV28 and TRBJ2-7; no firm D call. Germline V gene lookup returns CDR1 MDHEN and CDR2 SYDVKM. V shed 6 bases and J shed 0 bases, with 15 bases lying between them. The CDR3 is 15 amino acids.

The chain has TRBV7-2 and TRBJ2-5; D is unresolved. The CDR3 has 15 amino acids. Germline lookup yields CDR1 SGHTA and CDR2 FQGNSA. Trimming removed 1 base at V and 3 bases at J, with 12 bases between. The CDR3 spells CASSLDATEKETQYF. The CDR3 coding sequence is TGTGCCAGCAGCTTAGATGCGACGGAGAAAGAGACCCAGTACTTC.

The rearrangement links TRBV4-2 to TRBJ2-7; the match to TRBD1 covers 9 bases. V trimming: 0 bases; J trimming: 3 bases; junction bases outside the gene matches: 6. Looked up from germline, CDR1 is LGHNA and CDR2 is YNFKEQ. This CDR3 has 16 residues. CDR3 amino acids: CASSQEPTGGNYEQYF. CDR3 coding DNA: TGTGCCAGCAGCCAAGAGCCGACAGGGGGTAACTACGAGCAGTACTTC.

The gene calls are TRBV18 and TRBJ2-1; TRBD2 matches 14 bases. This CDR3 spans 16 amino acids. The germline CDR1 and CDR2 sequences are KGHSH and LQKENI. The V segment lost 3 bases and the J segment 9 bases; nucleotides outside the gene matches: 7. In DNA form, the CDR3 reads TGTGCCAGCTCACCTTCCGGGACTAGCGGGAGTGGTGAGCAGTTCTTC. This sequence encodes CASSPSGTSGSGEQFF.

The rearrangement links TRBV6-1 to TRBJ1-5, with TRBD1 as a possible D gene (5 bases). Trimming stripped 4 bases from V and 3 bases from J, with 10 bases between. The CDR3 runs 14 residues. CDR1 MNHNS and CDR2 SASEGT come from the germline V gene. The CDR3 DNA is TGTGCCAGCAGTGTAGAGGACAACAATCAGCCCCAGCATTTT. Translation: CASSVEDNNQPQHF.

The V call is TRBV10-3, the J call TRBJ1-1; D perhaps matches TRBD1 (6 bases). The V gene lost 6 bases and the J gene lost 4 bases, with 18 bases spanning the gap. This CDR3 comprises 15 residues. Germline CDR1 ENHRY, CDR2 SYGVKD. The CDR3 loop is CAIRRHQGRVTEAFF. In nucleotides, the CDR3 is TGTGCCATCAGAAGACACCAGGGGAGAGTCACTGAAGCTTTCTTT.

Comment on this clone: Distinct nucleotide sequences in the sample also encode this CDR3. V usage is TRBV2 and J usage is TRBJ2-4, with D perhaps TRBD1 (5 bases). The CDR3 totals 15 residues. The germline CDR1 and CDR2 sequences are SNHLY and FYNNEI. V gave up 5 bases and J gave up 0 bases, with 11 bases separating them. Here the CDR3 DNA reads TGTGCCAGCAGTCAACAGGTTCTAGCCAAAAACATTCAGTACTTC. Translation gives CASSQQVLAKNIQYF.

The rearrangement links TRBV13 to TRBJ1-1, with TRBD1 identical over 7 bases. V shed 2 bases and J 11 bases; nucleotides not matched to a gene: 5. Germline V gene lookup returns CDR1 PRHDT and CDR2 FYEKMQ (reference sequence). CDR3 length equals 12 residues. CDR3 DNA: TGTGCCAGCAGCTTAAGGGGGCGCGAGGCTTTCTTT. Translated, it gives CASSLRGREAFF. The whole variable domain, filled in from reference TRBV13 and TRBJ1-1, reads AAGVIQSPRHLIKEKRETATLKCYPIPRHDTVYWYQQGPGQDPQFLISFYEKMQSDKGSIPDRFSAQQFSDYHSELNMSSLELGDSALYFCASSLRGREAFFGQGTRLTVV.

The V and J genes are TRBV6-1 and TRBJ1-1; 7 positions match TRBD1. Germline trimming cut 5 bases from V and 2 bases from J; bases unmatched to any gene: 5. The CDR3 covers 14 residues. Looked up from germline, CDR1 is MNHNS and CDR2 is SASEGT. The CDR3 protein is CASSFGQVNTEAFF. DNA for the CDR3: TGTGCCAGCAGTTTCGGACAGGTAAACACTGAAGCTTTCTTT.

The chain combines TRBV2 with TRBJ1-1; unclear D gene. Germline-derived CDR1 and CDR2 are SNHLY and FYNNEI. The CDR3 spans 10 residues. The V and J ends lost 4 bases and 8 bases respectively, with 5 bases between them. CDR3 loop: CASSVTEAFF. The CDR3 nucleotides read TGTGCCAGCAGTGTGACAGAAGCTTTCTTT.